Listed below are T cell receptor beta chains from one sample, sequenced in a study of blood T cell repertoires in COVID-19. The method was immunoSEQ multiplex PCR; TCRdb's version includes in-frame clones alone and lacks a portion of them. The sample lists approximately 37,000 clones, roughly 89% occurring once. The material sequenced was peripheral blood. The receptors derive from a man in his fifties or sixties with active COVID-19. CDR3s include the opening cysteine and the closing phenylalanine or tryptophan. A D gene is named only where the DNA matches it firmly. A row's size may be missing; if present it is once, few, many or a size class.

size: .
D: TRBD1
V: TRBV14
J: TRBJ1-3
CDR3: CASGTGAFSGNTIYF
DNA: TGTGCCAGCGGGACAGGGGCCTTCTCTGGAAACACCATATATTTT

size: .
D: TRBD1
V: TRBV6-5
J: TRBJ1-2
CDR3: CASRDRNYGYTF
DNA: TGTGCCAGCAGGGACAGGAACTATGGCTACACCTTC

size: .
D: TRBD1
V: TRBV30
J: TRBJ1-1
CDR3: CAWSVLGTGLNEAFF
DNA: TGTGCCTGGAGTGTACTTGGGACAGGGTTAAATGAAGCTTTCTTT

size: .
D: .
V: TRBV4-1
J: TRBJ1-1
CDR3: CASSRQKNTEAFF
DNA: TGCGCCAGCAGCCGACAGAAAAACACTGAAGCTTTCTTT

size: .
D: .
V: TRBV15
J: TRBJ1-4
CDR3: CATSRDRQGNEKLFF
DNA: TGTGCCACCAGCAGAGATCGTCAGGGTAATGAAAAACTGTTTTTT

size: .
D: .
V: TRBV3-1/TRBV3-2
J: TRBJ1-5
CDR3: CASSQAGSNQPQHF
DNA: TGTGCCAGCAGCCAAGCGGGAAGCAATCAGCCCCAGCATTTT

size: .
D: TRBD1
V: TRBV9
J: TRBJ1-2
CDR3: CASSVGLGQGRGYGYTF
DNA: TGTGCCAGCAGCGTAGGTCTAGGACAGGGGAGAGGCTATGGCTACACCTTC

size: .
D: .
V: TRBV27
J: TRBJ2-3
CDR3: CASSPLEGTQYF
DNA: TGTGCCAGCAGTCCACTCGAGGGTACGCAGTATTTT

size: .
D: TRBD1
V: TRBV5-1
J: TRBJ1-1
CDR3: CASSRQGPMNTEAFF
DNA: TGCGCCAGCAGTCGACAGGGACCTATGAACACTGAAGCTTTCTTT

size: .
D: TRBD1
V: TRBV27
J: TRBJ1-2
CDR3: CASSFERDSGGYTF
DNA: TGTGCCAGCAGTTTTGAAAGGGACAGCGGAGGCTACACCTTC

size: .
D: .
V: TRBV28
J: TRBJ1-4
CDR3: CASSLPGTGERKLFF
DNA: TGTGCCAGCAGTTTACCAGGGACGGGGGAACGAAAACTGTTTTTT

size: .
D: TRBD1
V: TRBV18
J: TRBJ1-1
CDR3: CASSPPVDRGNTEAFF
DNA: TGTGCCAGCTCACCACCGGTTGACAGGGGGAACACTGAAGCTTTCTTT

size: .
D: TRBD1
V: TRBV7-9
J: TRBJ2-7
CDR3: CASSFPEQGSSYEQYF
DNA: TGTGCCAGCAGCTTTCCCGAACAGGGGAGCTCCTACGAGCAGTACTTC

size: .
D: .
V: TRBV19
J: TRBJ2-7
CDR3: CASSRSTGYEQYF
DNA: TGTGCCAGTAGTAGGAGCACTGGCTACGAGCAGTACTTC

size: .
D: TRBD2
V: TRBV18
J: TRBJ2-5
CDR3: CASSPTSGSRETQYF
DNA: TGTGCCAGCTCACCAACTAGCGGGAGCAGGGAGACCCAGTACTTC

size: .
D: .
V: TRBV12-3/TRBV12-4
J: TRBJ1-2
CDR3: CASSPDSYGYTF
DNA: TGTGCCAGCAGTCCGGACAGCTATGGCTACACCTTC

size: once
D: .
V: TRBV19
J: TRBJ1-2
CDR3: CASSITVANYGYTF
DNA: TGTGCCAGTAGTATTACAGTAGCTAACTATGGCTACACCTTC

size: .
D: .
V: TRBV7-9
J: TRBJ2-1
CDR3: CASSSIDSWEQFF
DNA: TGTGCCAGCAGCTCCATAGATTCGTGGGAGCAGTTCTTC

size: .
D: TRBD2
V: TRBV11-2
J: TRBJ2-1
CDR3: CASSWTSGRVTNEQFF
DNA: TGTGCCAGCAGCTGGACTAGCGGGAGGGTCACAAATGAGCAGTTCTTC

size: .
D: TRBD2
V: TRBV20-1
J: TRBJ2-1
CDR3: CSASPPSGVYNEQFF
DNA: TGCAGTGCTAGTCCCCCTAGCGGGGTTTACAATGAGCAGTTCTTC

size: .
D: .
V: TRBV21-1
J: TRBJ2-7
CDR3: CASPPSAGGPHEQYF
DNA: TGTGCCAGCCCACCTTCAGCGGGAGGGCCACACGAGCAGTACTTC

size: once
D: .
V: TRBV7-8
J: TRBJ2-1
CDR3: CASSSNILREQFF
DNA: TGTGCCAGCAGCTCCAACATCCTGCGGGAGCAGTTCTTC

size: .
D: TRBD1
V: TRBV19
J: TRBJ2-1
CDR3: CASSTGTGDNEQFF
DNA: TGTGCCAGTAGTACCGGGACAGGGGACAATGAGCAGTTCTTC

size: .
D: .
V: TRBV5-4
J: TRBJ2-1
CDR3: CASSLARNNEQFF
DNA: TGTGCCAGCAGCTTGGCCAGAAACAATGAGCAGTTCTTC

size: few
D: .
V: TRBV5-1
J: TRBJ2-5
CDR3: CASSNPGGQETQYF
DNA: TGCGCCAGCAGCAATCCCGGAGGACAAGAGACCCAGTACTTC

size: .
D: .
V: TRBV21-1
J: TRBJ1-3
CDR3: CASSKVLGRGSQGSGNTIYF
DNA: TGTGCCAGCAGCAAGGTTCTTGGGAGGGGATCACAGGGTTCTGGAAACACCATATATTTT

size: .
D: .
V: TRBV3-1/TRBV3-2
J: TRBJ2-7
CDR3: CASSQGEGGQYF
DNA: TGTGCCAGCAGCCAAGGCGAGGGAGGGCAGTACTTC

size: .
D: .
V: TRBV6-4
J: TRBJ2-3
CDR3: CASSQGAGGTDTQYF
DNA: TGTGCCAGCAGCCAAGGGGCAGGTGGAACAGATACGCAGTATTTT

size: .
D: .
V: TRBV20-1
J: TRBJ2-7
CDR3: CSARQGYEQYF
DNA: TGCAGTGCTAGACAGGGCTACGAGCAGTACTTC

size: .
D: TRBD1
V: TRBV19
J: TRBJ1-1
CDR3: CASKDLGQKNTEAFF
DNA: TGTGCCAGTAAAGATTTGGGACAGAAGAACACTGAAGCTTTCTTT

size: .
D: .
V: TRBV3-1/TRBV3-2
J: TRBJ2-7
CDR3: CASSQLSYEQYF
DNA: TGTGCCAGCAGCCAACTATCCTACGAGCAGTACTTC